This T cell receptor (beta chain) appears in the sequencing data of a study of T cells in Graves' hyperthyroidism and ophthalmopathy. Ten or more counts support this clonotype. RNA transcripts served as the template for amplifying TCR beta CDR3 regions. When the TCR CDR3 underwent first-round RT-PCR, the HTBI primer set was used. TCRdb reprocessed the multiplex PCR reads via MiXCR and lists one record per CDR3 protein. The sample yields around 350,000 distinct CDR3 sequences, 13% seen once. V lost 2 bases, J lost 7 bases, and 11 bases lay in between. The CDR3 is made up of 13 amino acids. Exclusions: uncontrolled infection, other autoimmune disease, pregnancy, lactation.

The rearrangement joins TRBV12-3 or TRBV12-4 to TRBJ1-2; no clear D gene. Sequenced input: blood. The TCR sequence derives from a woman under 30 with Graves' hyperthyroidism. The CDR3 here is CASSLTEYAGYTF. The CDR3 nucleotides are TGTGCCAGCAGTTTAACGGAGTACGCTGGCTACACCTTC.